Listed here are 7 T cell receptor beta chains from one sample, sequenced in a study of T cell responses to AZD1222 COVID-19 vaccine. This table comes from immunoSEQ multiplex PCR, and its TCRdb copy is limited to in-frame clones, with some not included. This table holds some 54,000 clones, around 90% found once. Source: peripheral blood, taken on day 0 of AZD1222 vaccination. The receptors were gathered from an adult in good health.

The genes are TRBV19 and TRBJ2-7; D is ambiguous. Trimming cost V 2 bases and J 0 bases, with 8 bases left between them. Germline assignment: CDR1 LNHDA and CDR2 SQIVND (reference sequence). The CDR3 contains 14 residues. Written as DNA, the CDR3 is TGTGCCAGTAGTATATGGCAGAACTCCTACGAGCAGTACTTC. Its translation: CASSIWQNSYEQYF. Looking up the rest from reference TRBV19 and TRBJ2-7 gives the full variable domain: DGGITQSPKYLFRKEGQNVTLSCEQNLNHDAMYWYRQDPGQGLRLIYYSQIVNDFQKGDIAEGYSVSREKKESFPLTVTSAQKNPTAFYLCASSIWQNSYEQYFGPGTRLTVT.

The chain recombines TRBV27 with TRBJ1-5, with a tentative D call TRBD1 (6 bases). The V and J ends lost 4 bases and 0 bases respectively, with 13 bases between them. CDR1 and CDR2 (germline): MNHEY, SMNVEV (reference sequence). The CDR3 is 16 amino acids. In DNA form, the CDR3 reads TGTGCCAGCAGTTCAAAACAGGGTTATAGCAATCAGCCCCAGCATTTT. Translating gives CASSSKQGYSNQPQHF.

This chain joins TRBV9 and TRBJ2-5, with 7 bases identical to TRBD2. The length of the CDR3 is 14 residues. V gave up 3 bases and J gave up 1 base; unmatched junction bases: 3. CDR1 and CDR2 (germline): SGDLS, YYNGEE. CDR3 sequence: CASSGPGGQETQYF. The CDR3 DNA follows: TGTGCCAGCAGCGGGCCGGGGGGCCAAGAGACCCAGTACTTC.

V and J are TRBV18 and TRBJ2-7; D gene unclear. CDR3 length: 14 residues. Germline lookup yields CDR1 KGHSH and CDR2 LQKENI. V was cut by 6 bases and J by 0 bases, with 12 bases left in between. The CDR3 protein is CASSRSRDSYEQYF. The CDR3 region has the DNA TGTGCCAGCTCCAGGTCTAGGGACTCCTACGAGCAGTACTTC.

V usage is TRBV5-1 and J usage is TRBJ2-1, with 9 bases that match TRBD2. After removal of 2 bases from V and 5 bases from J, the junction contained 5 bases not matched to a gene. The CDR3 length is 15 residues. Germline loops: CDR1 SGHRS, CDR2 YFSETQ. CDR3 nucleotide sequence: TGCGCCAGCAGCTTTTTGGGACTAGCAAACAATGAGCAGTTCTTC. Its translation is CASSFLGLANNEQFF.

The chain recombines TRBV5-1 with TRBJ1-6; D is uncertain. The V end was cut by 0 bases, the J end by 4 bases, with 8 bases between. This CDR3 has 15 residues. Germline loops: CDR1 SGHRS, CDR2 YFSETQ. CDR3 residues: CASSLAGDYNSPLHF. As DNA, the CDR3 is TGCGCCAGCAGCTTGGCTGGGGATTATAATTCACCCCTCCACTTT.

The rearrangement joins TRBV19 to TRBJ1-3, with 7 positions matching TRBD1. J was trimmed by 10 bases and V by 5 bases; bases with no gene match: 8. Germline V CDR1 and CDR2: LNHDA, SQIVND (reference sequence). The CDR3 sequence is 13 residues long. The CDR3 sequence is CASSAWTGSTIYF. CDR3 DNA sequence: TGTGCCAGTAGTGCCTGGACAGGATCAACCATATATTTT.